The clone carrying this T cell receptor beta chain is termed medium-sized. Its specificity is not known. The CDR3 runs 15 residues. The V and J ends lost 3 bases and 2 bases, in that order; junction bases with no gene match: 3. Germline CDR1 reads SEHNR; CDR2 reads FQNEAQ (reference sequence). This sample is part of a study of vaccination and CD4 T cells after COVID-19. Across the whole study: Convalescent cases consisted of six males and four females, of whom two were Hispanic. Two mRNA vaccine doses were given, either BNT162b2 or mRNA-1273.

The Oncomine TCR Beta short-read assay was applied to DNA of cultured CD4+ T cells. MiXCR, run by TCRdb on the PCR reads, gives a single entry per CDR3 protein. The sample carries about 6,600 distinct CDR3 sequences, roughly 20% recorded once. Specified treatment: approximately nine-day PBMC culture with coronavirus spike peptide pools or control peptides (ViraFEST assay). ViraFEST sequenced TCRs after peptide-pool expansion of antigen-specific T cells. The chain links TRBV7-9 to TRBJ2-5, with 10 positions matching TRBD1. The clonotype originates from a human donor who had recovered from COVID-19. This specimen consisted of CD4+ T cells from blood, cultured in vitro, obtained after SARS-CoV-2 vaccination. The CDR3 spells CASSLGDRGQETQYF. The CDR3 DNA is TGTGCCAGCAGCTTGGGGGACAGGGGACAAGAGACCCAGTACTTC.